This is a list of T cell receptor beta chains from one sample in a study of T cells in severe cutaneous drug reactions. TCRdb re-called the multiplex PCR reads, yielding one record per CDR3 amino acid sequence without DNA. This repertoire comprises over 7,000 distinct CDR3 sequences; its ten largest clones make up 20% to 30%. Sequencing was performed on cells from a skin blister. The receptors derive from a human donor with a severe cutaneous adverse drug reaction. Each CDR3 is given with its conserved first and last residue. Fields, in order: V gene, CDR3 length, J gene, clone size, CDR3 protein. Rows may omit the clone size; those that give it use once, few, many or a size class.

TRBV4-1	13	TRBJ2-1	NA	CASSQVRGYEQFF
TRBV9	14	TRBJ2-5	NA	CASSAGPPQETQYF
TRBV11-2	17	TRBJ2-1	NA	CASSLSSAGLSYNEQFF
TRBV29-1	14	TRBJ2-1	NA	CSVESSGLYNEQFF
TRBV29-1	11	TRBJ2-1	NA	CSVSSLSEQFF
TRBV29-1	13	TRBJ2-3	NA	CSVVNPLTDTQYF
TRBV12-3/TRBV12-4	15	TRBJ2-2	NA	CASSSGTKHTGELFF
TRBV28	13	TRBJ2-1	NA	CASSLLGQREQFF
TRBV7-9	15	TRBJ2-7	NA	CASSLVGEGSYEQYF
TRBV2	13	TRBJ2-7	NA	CASSRLAVYEQYF
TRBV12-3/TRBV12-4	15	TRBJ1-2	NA	CASSFGTGLGDGYTF
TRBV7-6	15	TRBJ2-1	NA	CASSWTAGSYNEQFF
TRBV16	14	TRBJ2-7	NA	CASKWTSGMDEQYF
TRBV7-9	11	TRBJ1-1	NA	CASGLNTEAFF
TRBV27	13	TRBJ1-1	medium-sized	CASRDREDTEAFF
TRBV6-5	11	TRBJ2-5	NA	CASLFHDHLYF
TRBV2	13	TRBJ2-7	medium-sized	CASMGGDAYEQYF
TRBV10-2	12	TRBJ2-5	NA	CASSDRGETQYF
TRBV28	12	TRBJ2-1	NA	CASGGTYNEQFF
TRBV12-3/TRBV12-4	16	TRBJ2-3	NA	CASSPLIRRERDTQYF
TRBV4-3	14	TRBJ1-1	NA	CASSLLAGQGEAFF
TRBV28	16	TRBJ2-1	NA	CASTRNRDRRNNEQFF
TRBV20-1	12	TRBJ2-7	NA	CSASVDSYEQYF
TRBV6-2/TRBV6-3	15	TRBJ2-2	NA	CASSPRDSLTGELFF
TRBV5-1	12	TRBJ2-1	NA	CASSPKYNEQFF
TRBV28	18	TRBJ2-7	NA	CASTPASGRLDVSYEQYF
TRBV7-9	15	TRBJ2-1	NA	CASSLGQGEYNEQFF
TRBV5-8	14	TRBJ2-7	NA	CASSLYDIPYEQYF
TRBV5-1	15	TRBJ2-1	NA	CASSLWASGSNEQFF